This T cell receptor beta chain was documented in a study of shared T cell receptors in the human thymus (dated by TCRdb to about 2021). With respect to the entire study: The study examined how self-reactive, shared T-cell receptor alpha chains are generated in the human thymus.

Libraries were made using the immunoSEQ multiplex PCR assay. TCRdb provides this immuneACCESS table in a form limited to in-frame rearrangements. Some clones are lacking; in checked studies, under half of them reflect an unresolved V gene, and why the rest are absent is not known. Across this sample there are hundreds of thousands of clones, with around 82% seen only once. The ten most abundant clones make up about 0.012% of the sample. Worth noting for this clone: Its binding antigen is unknown. Per-base qualities were not stored, and no clone one base away is much larger.

A distance of 10 bases separates the germline ends of V and J, which lose 2 bases and 2 bases respectively. From the cysteine up to the phenylalanine, the CDR3 has a length of 14 residues. CDR3 DNA only is kept here, 42 bases in frame from base 1. For CDR1 and CDR2, the germline V gene lists MNHNS and SASEGT. These data were likewise used in another study, on human thymus T cells. Drawing on the second study: Immunologically healthy infants undergoing open corrective cardiac surgery for congenital heart defects in Finland were used as donors. Thymus tissue was collected as surgical resects that were removed during corrective cardiac surgery. Usage of V and J gene segments appeared to be biased in both the thymic and the peripheral blood repertoires. Highly overlapping thymic TCR repertoires among unrelated individuals were reported in the related research. The study characterized TCR alpha and beta repertoires from about 8 infant thymus samples and a few related peripheral blood samples. The infant donors were about 6 to 250 days old, and the cohort included a handful of males and two females. Thymocytes were freed from the tissue by mechanical means and kept at -70 degrees C as pellets of roughly 8.5-31 million cells. A QIAsymphony instrument was used to extract genomic DNA from the frozen cell pellets. The immunoSEQ multiplex PCR assay was used to amplify the TCRB and TCRAD loci from a standardized quantity of quality-controlled genomic DNA. Amplicons spanned the V(D)J region at a length sufficient to cover the CDR3 and identify V and J genes. Amplicon sequencing was performed on an Illumina platform through the commercial immunoSEQ service. Primer bias and sequencing errors were corrected as previously described, and TCRAD and TCRB definitions were based on the IMGT database. Repertoires were analysed with immunoSEQ Analyzer 3.0 and VDJTools, covering basic statistics, V/J segment usage, diversity estimates, rarefaction and pairwise overlap. Diversity was estimated with Chao1, ChaoE, Efron-Thisted, Shannon and inverse Simpson indices, and also on datasets down-sampled to the smallest sample. Repertoire overlap was assessed by strict matching of CDR3 nucleotide sequence, V gene and J gene, and clustering was done by Jaccard-based multidimensional scaling. On average, thymus samples yielded 750,000 to 1,000,000 unique TCRB clonotypes, whereas blood samples yielded around 88,000.

Material: thymocytes. This sequence originates from a boy under three years old with a congenital heart defect. Donor details come from another sample of the same person, matched by shared clones. In this chain, TRBV6-1 is recombined with TRBJ2-7, with no D gene named confidently. Read as DNA, the sequence is TGTGCCAGCAGTGAATGGCGGCGCCCCTACGAGCAGTACTTC. This codes for CASSEWRRPYEQYF.